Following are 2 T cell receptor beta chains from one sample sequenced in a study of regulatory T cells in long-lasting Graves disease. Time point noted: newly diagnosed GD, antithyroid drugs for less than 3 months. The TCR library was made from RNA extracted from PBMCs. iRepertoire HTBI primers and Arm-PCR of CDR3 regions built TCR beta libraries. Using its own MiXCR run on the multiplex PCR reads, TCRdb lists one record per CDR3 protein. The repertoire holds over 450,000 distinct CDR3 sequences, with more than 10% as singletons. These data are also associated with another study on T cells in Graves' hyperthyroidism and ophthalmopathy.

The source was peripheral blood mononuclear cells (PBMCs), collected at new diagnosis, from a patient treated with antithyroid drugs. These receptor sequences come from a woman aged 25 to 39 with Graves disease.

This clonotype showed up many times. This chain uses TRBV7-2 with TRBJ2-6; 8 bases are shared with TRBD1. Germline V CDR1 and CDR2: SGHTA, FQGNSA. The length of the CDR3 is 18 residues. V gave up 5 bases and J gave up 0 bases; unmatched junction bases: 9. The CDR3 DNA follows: TGTGCCAGCAGCCTCCGGACAGGGAGAGACTCTGGGGCCAACGTCCTGACTTTC. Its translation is CASSLRTGRDSGANVLTF.

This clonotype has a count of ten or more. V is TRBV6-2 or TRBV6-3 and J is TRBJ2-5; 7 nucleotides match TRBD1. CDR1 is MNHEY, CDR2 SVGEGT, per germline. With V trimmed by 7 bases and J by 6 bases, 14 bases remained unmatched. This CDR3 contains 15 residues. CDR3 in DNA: TGTGCCAGCAAACGACCCGGGACAGCCTCCAAGACCCAGTACTTC. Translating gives CASKRPGTASKTQYF.